This T cell receptor beta chain was recovered during a study of tumor and adjacent non-tumor tissue in lung cancer. The CDR3 contains 12 residues. Germline V gives CDR1 MNHNS, CDR2 SASEGT. Details on this clonotype: Sequence at one end of the junction differs from germline and may be a read error.

RNA was extracted from bulk tissue without any cell sorting. Distant lung tissue was collected more than 3 cm away from the tumor edge. Three rounds of nested PCR, following a modified ARM-PCR protocol, produced the TCRbeta library. TCRdb ran MiXCR on the multiplex PCR reads and lists one entry per CDR3 protein. This sample carries tens of thousands of distinct CDR3 sequences, around 76% of them seen once, and the ten largest clones take more than 40%. Sequenced: distant non-tumor lung tissue. The chain joins TRBV6-1 to TRBJ2-2; a weak D match, TRBD2 (5 bases). The receptor was isolated from a man in his sixties with non-small cell lung cancer. CDR3 protein: CAIPKSTGELLF. DNA of the CDR3: TGTGCCATCCCTAAGTCCACCGGGGAGCTGTTATTT.